These T cell receptor beta chains were read from a single sample in a study of T cell responses to AZD1222 COVID-19 vaccine. Sequencing was performed with immunoSEQ multiplex PCR; in TCRdb, only in-frame clones are kept and a portion is missing. The repertoire holds 130,000 to 150,000 clones, about 90% seen once, with under 2% in the top ten. Sample: peripheral blood, taken on day 0 of AZD1222 vaccination. These receptors were collected from an adult in good health. Each CDR3 is given with its conserved first and last residue. D genes are given only for firm matches. The size entry is marked missing in some rows and otherwise reads once, few, many or a size class.

J gene: TRBJ1-5; V gene: TRBV2; clone size: -; D gene: -; CDR3 protein: CASSERGVRNQPQHF; CDR3 DNA: TGTGCCAGCAGTGAACGAGGGGTTCGCAATCAGCCCCAGCATTTT
J gene: TRBJ2-1; V gene: TRBV3-1/TRBV3-2; clone size: -; D gene: TRBD2; CDR3 protein: CASSQEGRGRNNEQFF; CDR3 DNA: TGTGCCAGCAGCCAAGAAGGGCGGGGGAGAAACAATGAGCAGTTCTTC
J gene: TRBJ1-5; V gene: TRBV7-9; clone size: -; D gene: -; CDR3 protein: CASSWDNSNQPQHF; CDR3 DNA: TGTGCCAGCAGTTGGGACAATAGCAATCAGCCCCAGCATTTT
J gene: TRBJ2-7; V gene: TRBV29-1; clone size: -; D gene: -; CDR3 protein: CSVLTESYEQYF; CDR3 DNA: TGCAGCGTACTGACCGAATCCTACGAGCAGTACTTC
J gene: TRBJ1-2; V gene: TRBV3-1/TRBV3-2; clone size: -; D gene: TRBD1; CDR3 protein: CASSHLDRANYGYTF; CDR3 DNA: TGTGCCAGCAGCCACTTGGACAGGGCAAACTATGGCTACACCTTC
J gene: TRBJ2-2; V gene: TRBV4-3; clone size: -; D gene: TRBD1; CDR3 protein: CASSPRQGAGELFF; CDR3 DNA: TGCGCCAGCAGCCCCCGACAGGGGGCCGGGGAGCTGTTTTTT
J gene: TRBJ2-7; V gene: TRBV5-5; clone size: -; D gene: TRBD2; CDR3 protein: CASSRLAGEQYF; CDR3 DNA: TGTGCCAGCAGCAGACTAGCGGGCGAGCAGTACTTC
J gene: TRBJ1-1; V gene: TRBV9; clone size: -; D gene: TRBD1; CDR3 protein: CASSKVQGGTEAFF; CDR3 DNA: TGTGCCAGCAGCAAAGTACAGGGGGGCACTGAAGCTTTCTTT
J gene: TRBJ2-2; V gene: TRBV18; clone size: -; D gene: TRBD1; CDR3 protein: CASSATRQGAGELFF; CDR3 DNA: TGTGCCAGCTCAGCAACAAGACAGGGGGCCGGGGAGCTGTTTTTT
J gene: TRBJ1-1; V gene: TRBV11-2; clone size: -; D gene: -; CDR3 protein: CASTATQGLNTEAFF; CDR3 DNA: TGTGCCAGCACCGCAACACAGGGCTTGAACACTGAAGCTTTCTTT
J gene: TRBJ2-7; V gene: TRBV18; clone size: -; D gene: -; CDR3 protein: CASSYETEQYF; CDR3 DNA: TGTGCCAGCTCTTACGAGACCGAGCAGTACTTC
J gene: TRBJ2-1; V gene: TRBV20-1; clone size: -; D gene: -; CDR3 protein: CSARVGGEQFF; CDR3 DNA: TGCAGTGCTAGAGTCGGGGGTGAGCAGTTCTTC
J gene: TRBJ2-7; V gene: TRBV23-1; clone size: -; D gene: TRBD2; CDR3 protein: CASSQPARGGSYEQYF; CDR3 DNA: TGCGCCAGCAGTCAACCCGCGCGGGGAGGGTCCTACGAGCAGTACTTC
J gene: TRBJ1-5; V gene: TRBV9; clone size: few; D gene: TRBD1; CDR3 protein: CASSVGQGSQPQHF; CDR3 DNA: TGTGCCAGCAGCGTAGGACAGGGTAGCCAGCCCCAGCATTTT
J gene: TRBJ1-2; V gene: TRBV7-9; clone size: -; D gene: -; CDR3 protein: CASTSTLGGWGYTF; CDR3 DNA: TGTGCCAGCACCTCTACCCTAGGAGGTTGGGGCTACACCTTC
J gene: TRBJ2-1; V gene: TRBV19; clone size: -; D gene: TRBD2; CDR3 protein: CASSMGSGGPSYNEQFF; CDR3 DNA: TGTGCCAGTAGTATGGGTAGCGGGGGGCCCTCCTACAATGAGCAGTTCTTC
J gene: TRBJ1-1; V gene: TRBV18; clone size: -; D gene: -; CDR3 protein: CASSPSGIEAFF; CDR3 DNA: TGTGCCAGCTCACCTTCAGGGATTGAAGCTTTCTTT
J gene: TRBJ1-1; V gene: TRBV28; clone size: once; D gene: -; CDR3 protein: CASSFRRITEAFF; CDR3 DNA: TGTGCCAGCAGTTTTCGACGGATAACTGAAGCTTTCTTT
J gene: TRBJ1-1; V gene: TRBV4-3; clone size: -; D gene: -; CDR3 protein: CASGGGNTEAFF; CDR3 DNA: TGCGCCAGCGGTGGGGGTAACACTGAAGCTTTCTTT
J gene: TRBJ1-2; V gene: TRBV7-3; clone size: -; D gene: -; CDR3 protein: CASGTATYGYTF; CDR3 DNA: TGTGCCAGCGGAACAGCCACTTATGGCTACACCTTC
J gene: TRBJ2-6; V gene: TRBV6-4; clone size: -; D gene: -; CDR3 protein: CASSDTYSGANVLTF; CDR3 DNA: TGTGCCAGCAGTGATACATACTCTGGGGCCAACGTCCTGACTTTC
J gene: TRBJ1-5; V gene: TRBV15; clone size: -; D gene: -; CDR3 protein: CATSRDRAESPQIPGPGGNQPQHF; CDR3 DNA: TGTGCCACCAGCAGAGATAGGGCAGAGAGTCCCCAAATCCCGGGGCCGGGTGGCAATCAGCCCCAGCATTTT
J gene: TRBJ2-7; V gene: TRBV18; clone size: -; D gene: -; CDR3 protein: CASSPGGGYEQYF; CDR3 DNA: TGTGCCAGCTCACCAGGAGGGGGTTACGAGCAGTACTTC
J gene: TRBJ1-3; V gene: TRBV4-1; clone size: -; D gene: TRBD1; CDR3 protein: CASSQALRTGATGNTIYF; CDR3 DNA: TGCGCCAGCAGCCAGGCCCTTCGGACAGGGGCCACTGGAAACACCATATATTTT
J gene: TRBJ2-7; V gene: TRBV12-5; clone size: -; D gene: -; CDR3 protein: CASGGNYEQYF; CDR3 DNA: TGTGCTAGTGGTGGAAACTACGAGCAGTACTTC
J gene: TRBJ1-2; V gene: TRBV11-2; clone size: -; D gene: -; CDR3 protein: CASSLLGWGRVPQEEGYTF; CDR3 DNA: TGTGCCAGCAGCTTGTTAGGATGGGGCAGGGTTCCGCAAGAGGAGGGCTACACCTTC
J gene: TRBJ2-3; V gene: TRBV7-9; clone size: -; D gene: -; CDR3 protein: CASSLRVGTQYF; CDR3 DNA: TGTGCCAGCAGCCTCAGAGTGGGAACGCAGTATTTT
J gene: TRBJ1-4; V gene: TRBV2; clone size: -; D gene: -; CDR3 protein: CASSGMREKLFF; CDR3 DNA: TGTGCCAGCAGCGGGATGCGGGAAAAACTGTTTTTT
J gene: TRBJ2-2; V gene: TRBV18; clone size: -; D gene: -; CDR3 protein: CASSPTAGTDGELFF; CDR3 DNA: TGTGCCAGCTCTCCTACCGCGGGGACGGACGGGGAGCTGTTTTTT
J gene: TRBJ2-5; V gene: TRBV5-4; clone size: -; D gene: -; CDR3 protein: CASGRGGETQYF; CDR3 DNA: TGTGCCAGCGGCAGGGGAGGAGAGACCCAGTACTTC
J gene: TRBJ1-6; V gene: TRBV4-1; clone size: -; D gene: -; CDR3 protein: CASSQRAVPGKSTVIGSPLHF; CDR3 DNA: TGCGCCAGCAGCCAGAGAGCGGTACCCGGGAAATCGACAGTTATAGGTTCACCCCTCCACTTT
J gene: TRBJ1-1; V gene: TRBV5-1; clone size: few; D gene: -; CDR3 protein: CASSADRNTEAFF; CDR3 DNA: TGCGCCAGCAGCGCGGACAGGAACACTGAAGCTTTCTTT
J gene: TRBJ1-1; V gene: TRBV7-3; clone size: -; D gene: -; CDR3 protein: CASSSQFTTEAFF; CDR3 DNA: TGTGCCAGCAGCTCCCAATTTACAACTGAAGCTTTCTTT
J gene: TRBJ1-2; V gene: TRBV7-2; clone size: -; D gene: -; CDR3 protein: CASSSQGLYGYTF; CDR3 DNA: TGTGCCAGCAGCTCACAGGGCCTCTATGGCTACACCTTC
J gene: TRBJ2-3; V gene: TRBV7-9; clone size: -; D gene: -; CDR3 protein: CASSFRGRITDTQYF; CDR3 DNA: TGTGCCAGCAGCTTCAGGGGTCGCATCACAGATACGCAGTATTTT
J gene: TRBJ2-1; V gene: TRBV5-1; clone size: -; D gene: -; CDR3 protein: CASSLYSGSYNEQFF; CDR3 DNA: TGCGCCAGCAGCTTGTATAGCGGCTCCTACAATGAGCAGTTCTTC
J gene: TRBJ1-2; V gene: TRBV7-8; clone size: -; D gene: -; CDR3 protein: CASSLVRSYGYTF; CDR3 DNA: TGTGCCAGCAGCTTAGTACGTAGCTATGGCTACACCTTC
J gene: TRBJ2-7; V gene: TRBV5-4; clone size: once; D gene: -; CDR3 protein: CASSLEVGRTLEQYF; CDR3 DNA: TGTGCCAGCAGCTTGGAGGTAGGGAGAACCCTCGAGCAGTACTTC
J gene: TRBJ1-1; V gene: TRBV5-1; clone size: -; D gene: -; CDR3 protein: CASSEGVNTEAFF; CDR3 DNA: TGCGCCAGCAGTGAGGGGGTGAACACTGAAGCTTTCTTT
J gene: TRBJ2-1; V gene: TRBV30; clone size: -; D gene: -; CDR3 protein: CAWSGLRTLYNEQFF; CDR3 DNA: TGTGCCTGGAGTGGGCTCAGGACACTTTACAATGAGCAGTTCTTC
J gene: TRBJ1-1; V gene: TRBV25-1; clone size: -; D gene: -; CDR3 protein: CASTGGSPRYSVAFF; CDR3 DNA: TGTGCCAGCACCGGAGGGTCGCCGAGGTATTCCGTAGCTTTCTTT
J gene: TRBJ1-1; V gene: TRBV12-5; clone size: few; D gene: -; CDR3 protein: CASASRGETEAFF; CDR3 DNA: TGTGCTAGTGCATCCCGGGGGGAGACTGAAGCTTTCTTT
J gene: TRBJ1-2; V gene: TRBV28; clone size: once; D gene: -; CDR3 protein: CASSWTPDYGYTF; CDR3 DNA: TGTGCCAGCAGTTGGACACCCGACTATGGCTACACCTTC
J gene: TRBJ2-1; V gene: TRBV9; clone size: -; D gene: TRBD1; CDR3 protein: CASSVVGGQGFEQFF; CDR3 DNA: TGTGCCAGCAGCGTAGTGGGGGGACAGGGTTTTGAGCAGTTCTTC
J gene: TRBJ1-5; V gene: TRBV19; clone size: -; D gene: TRBD1; CDR3 protein: CASSPRDRPLRPQHF; CDR3 DNA: TGTGCCAGTAGTCCCAGGGACAGACCTTTGCGGCCCCAGCATTTT
J gene: TRBJ2-7; V gene: TRBV4-1; clone size: -; D gene: TRBD1; CDR3 protein: CASTSGGQGPRGSYEQYF; CDR3 DNA: TGCGCCAGCACCTCCGGCGGACAGGGGCCCCGCGGCTCCTACGAGCAGTACTTC
J gene: TRBJ1-2; V gene: TRBV29-1; clone size: few; D gene: -; CDR3 protein: CSVLSPSPSGYTF; CDR3 DNA: TGCAGCGTTTTGTCGCCGTCCCCGTCAGGCTACACCTTC
J gene: TRBJ1-1; V gene: TRBV29-1; clone size: -; D gene: -; CDR3 protein: CSVGTPRGNTEAFF; CDR3 DNA: TGCAGCGTTGGAACACCGCGAGGTAACACTGAAGCTTTCTTT
J gene: TRBJ2-3; V gene: TRBV5-4; clone size: few; D gene: -; CDR3 protein: CASSLEGTDTQYF; CDR3 DNA: TGTGCCAGCAGCTTGGAAGGCACAGATACGCAGTATTTT
J gene: TRBJ1-5; V gene: TRBV9; clone size: -; D gene: -; CDR3 protein: CASSGDGNQPQHF; CDR3 DNA: TGTGCCAGCAGCGGGGACGGCAATCAGCCCCAGCATTTT
J gene: TRBJ1-1; V gene: TRBV5-6; clone size: -; D gene: -; CDR3 protein: CASSLLPGLRTEAFF; CDR3 DNA: TGTGCCAGCAGCTTGCTTCCGGGGCTTCGCACTGAAGCTTTCTTT
J gene: TRBJ2-2; V gene: TRBV4-3; clone size: -; D gene: TRBD1; CDR3 protein: CASSQGQSGQGGSGELFF; CDR3 DNA: TGCGCCAGCAGCCAAGGCCAATCCGGACAGGGGGGTTCCGGGGAGCTGTTTTTT
J gene: TRBJ1-1; V gene: TRBV7-3; clone size: -; D gene: TRBD1; CDR3 protein: CASSAQRGRNTEAFF; CDR3 DNA: TGTGCCAGCAGCGCCCAAAGGGGGCGGAACACTGAAGCTTTCTTT
J gene: TRBJ1-1; V gene: TRBV7-3; clone size: -; D gene: -; CDR3 protein: CASSWGGDEAFF; CDR3 DNA: TGTGCCAGCAGCTGGGGGGGCGATGAAGCTTTCTTT